These 28 T cell receptor beta chains originate from one sample sequenced in a study of beta chain features in type 1 diabetes (dated by TCRdb to the late 2010s). Their antigen targets remain unknown. The library relied on the immunoSEQ multiplex PCR assay. The entire isolated RNA was reverse transcribed using the High Capacity cDNA Reverse Transcription Kit, and thus expressed TCRB transcripts were sequenced. TCRdb carries this immuneACCESS record with in-frame sequences only. Its versions omit some clonotypes, under half of them owing to an unresolved V gene in the studies checked, with the rest unexplained. Recorded for this sample are 45,000 to 65,000 clones; about 47% of them occurred a single time. Together, the top ten hold roughly 2.5% of the sample. Overall study outcomes, separate from this receptor: Type 1 diabetes patients showed a moderate but significant shortening of TCRB CDR3 length in all four CD4+ subsets.

The sample taken for sequencing was Tregs from blood. The label giving this sample's cell subset or site can be read as: regulatory CD4+ T cells. The receptor set was obtained from a middle-aged woman with type 1 diabetes.

V and J are TRBV6-1 and TRBJ2-5; 7 bases are a match to TRBD2. J lost 3 bases, V lost 8 bases, and 9 bases had no gene match. The CDR3 length is 14 residues. Germline assignment: CDR1 MNHNS and CDR2 SASEGT. This CDR3 reads CASRFGTTKETQYF. CDR3 in DNA: TGTGCCAGCCGGTTCGGGACTACCAAAGAGACCCAGTACTTC.

In its sample, this clone was seen a few times. The rearrangement links TRBV19 to TRBJ1-5; D remains unclear. Germline CDR1 is LNHDA and CDR2 is SQIVND (reference sequence). V lost 3 bases to trimming and J lost 0 bases, with 18 bases between them. The CDR3 sequence is 18 residues long. CDR3 loop: CASSIGRTNTYSNQPQHF. CDR3 in DNA: TGTGCCAGTAGTATCGGCAGGACTAATACGTATAGCAATCAGCCCCAGCATTTT. Looking up the rest from reference TRBV19 and TRBJ1-5 gives the full variable domain: DGGITQSPKYLFRKEGQNVTLSCEQNLNHDAMYWYRQDPGQGLRLIYYSQIVNDFQKGDIAEGYSVSREKKESFPLTVTSAQKNPTAFYLCASSIGRTNTYSNQPQHFGDGTRLSIL.

This clone was seen once. The chain couples TRBV2 to TRBJ2-7, with D possibly being TRBD2 (6 bases). CDR1 and CDR2 (germline): SNHLY, FYNNEI. The CDR3 consists of 14 residues. Between the trimmed V and J ends, which lost 8 bases and 4 bases, there was a span of 18 bases. The CDR3: CASFDPGDRYEQYF. The CDR3 region has the DNA TGTGCCAGCTTTGACCCGGGGGATCGTTACGAGCAGTACTTC.

The chain couples TRBV18 to TRBJ2-7; tentatively, D is TRBD1 (5 bases). Germline-derived CDR1 and CDR2 are KGHSH and LQKENI. CDR3 length: 15 amino acids. V lost 4 bases and J lost 1, with 14 bases in between. CDR3 amino acids: CASSLGAGYSYEQYF. In nucleotides, the CDR3 is TGTGCCAGCTCACTAGGGGCAGGGTATTCCTACGAGCAGTACTTC. Full variable domain (outside the CDR3, taken from reference TRBV18 and TRBJ2-7): NAGVMQNPRHLVRRRGQEARLRCSPMKGHSHVYWYRQLPEEGLKFMVYLQKENIIDESGMPKERFSAEFPKEGPSILRIQQVVRGDSAAYFCASSLGAGYSYEQYFGPGTRLTVT.

This chain uses TRBV19 with TRBJ2-1, with 8 bases matching TRBD1. The CDR3 has 17 residues. V was clipped by 4 bases and J by 12 bases; unmatched bases: 20. Germline V gene sequence: CDR1 LNHDA, CDR2 SQIVND (reference sequence). CDR3 in DNA: TGTGCCAGTAGTACCCACAGCTCCGGGACAGGTCATTTAGCGCAGTTCTTC. Residues: CASSTHSSGTGHLAQFF. Looking up the rest from reference TRBV19 and TRBJ2-1 gives the full variable domain: DGGITQSPKYLFRKEGQNVTLSCEQNLNHDAMYWYRQDPGQGLRLIYYSQIVNDFQKGDIAEGYSVSREKKESFPLTVTSAQKNPTAFYLCASSTHSSGTGHLAQFFGPGTRLTVL.

The chain recombines TRBV5-4 with TRBJ1-2; D perhaps matches TRBD1 (5 bases). V was cut by 2 bases and J by 7 bases, with 9 bases left in between. The CDR3 covers 12 residues. CDR1 is SGHNT and CDR2 is YYREEE in the germline V gene (reference sequence). The CDR3 DNA sequence: TGTGCCAGCAGCTTTGGCAGGGTTGGCTACACCTTC. Protein product: CASSFGRVGYTF.

The genes are TRBV10-2 and TRBJ2-5; D might be TRBD1 (5 bases). This CDR3 is 12 amino acids long. Trimming removed 10 bases at V and 5 bases at J, with 14 bases between. From germline, CDR1 is WSHSY and CDR2 SAAADI. CDR3 in DNA: TGCGCCACCCAAAGGGGCTACGAGACCCAGTACTTC. Translation gives CATQRGYETQYF.

V usage is TRBV6-6 and J usage is TRBJ1-1; possible D gene TRBD1, 5 bases. The V end lost 6 bases, the J end lost 9 bases, and 11 bases lay between the germline ends. The CDR3 contains 11 residues. The V gene's germline CDR1 is MNHNY and CDR2 SVGAGI (reference sequence). The CDR3 is CASSTGGKAFF. The CDR3 region has the DNA TGTGCCAGCAGCACCGGGGGAAAAGCTTTCTTT.

This clone was seen more than once but under ten times. The chain combines TRBV9 with TRBJ2-7; TRBD2 agrees at 9 bases. This CDR3 has 14 residues. The trim removed 0 bases at V and 6 bases at J, leaving 4 bases unmatched. The germline V gene has CDR1 SGDLS and CDR2 YYNGEE. This chain's CDR3 is CASSVASSGTEQYF. The CDR3, as DNA: TGTGCCAGCAGCGTAGCATCTAGCGGGACCGAGCAGTACTTC. Full variable domain (rest looked up from reference TRBV9 and TRBJ2-7): DSGVTQTPKHLITATGQRVTLRCSPRSGDLSVYWYQQSLDQGLQFLIQYYNGEERAKGNILERFSAQQFPDLHSELNLSSLELGDSALYFCASSVASSGTEQYFGPGTRLTVT.

The V call is TRBV5-1, the J call TRBJ2-5, with 8 bases aligning to TRBD2. This CDR3 is built from 14 residues. The V gene's germline CDR1 is SGHRS and CDR2 YFSETQ. V shed 0 bases and J 4 bases; nucleotides not matched to a gene: 2. The CDR3 sequence is CASSLGRGGETQYF. The CDR3 region has the DNA TGCGCCAGCAGCTTGGGACGGGGGGGAGAGACCCAGTACTTC.

The chain carries TRBV29-1 and TRBJ2-4, with TRBD2 as a possible D gene (5 bases). Germline V gene sequence: CDR1 SQVTM, CDR2 ANQGSEA. V lost 0 bases and J 7 bases, leaving 10 bases between the germline ends. This CDR3 spans 13 amino acids. The CDR3 sequence is CSVEEGSGNIQYF. The CDR3 DNA sequence: TGCAGCGTTGAAGAAGGGTCGGGGAACATTCAGTACTTC.

The chain is built from TRBV9 and TRBJ2-5, with 8 bases identical to TRBD2. The J segment lost 5 bases and the V segment lost 4 bases, leaving 10 bases of the junction unmatched. Germline CDR1 and CDR2: SGDLS and YYNGEE. CDR3 size: 15 residues. The DNA of the CDR3 is TGTGCCAGCAGCTCCCGGGAGGGCCGTCTCGAGACCCAGTACTTC. Its protein is CASSSREGRLETQYF.

The chain carries TRBV28 and TRBJ2-6; tentatively, D is TRBD2 (6 bases). Germline V gene sequence: CDR1 MDHEN, CDR2 SYDVKM. The CDR3 loop spans 17 amino acids. V lost 2 bases and J lost 2, with 13 bases in between. CDR3: CASSLGGWGAGANVLTF. DNA of the CDR3: TGTGCCAGCAGTTTAGGGGGATGGGGGGCTGGGGCCAACGTCCTGACTTTC.

The rearrangement joins TRBV5-1 to TRBJ1-1; a possible D gene is TRBD1 (5 bases). The ends were cut back, 0 bases at V and 3 bases at J, with 9 bases in the middle. In germline, CDR1 is SGHRS, CDR2 YFSETQ. The CDR3 runs to 14 residues. The CDR3 is CASSLVGDYTEAFF. In nucleotides, the CDR3 is TGCGCCAGCAGCTTGGTAGGGGACTACACTGAAGCTTTCTTT.

V is TRBV29-1 and J is TRBJ2-7; no clear D. Germline V gene data show CDR1 as SQVTM and CDR2 as ANQGSEA. Trimming pared 5 bases from V and 3 bases from J, leaving 17 bases between. The CDR3 sequence is 14 residues long. The CDR3 loop reads CSVKVSEAFYEQYF. The CDR3 nucleotides read TGCAGCGTTAAGGTATCCGAGGCTTTCTACGAGCAGTACTTC.

The V call is TRBV4-1, the J call TRBJ2-3, with 7 bases lining up with TRBD2. Germline lookup yields CDR1 MGHRA and CDR2 YSYEKL. The CDR3 is 15 amino acids. V lost 3 bases to trimming and J lost 9 bases; unmatched junction nucleotides: 12. CDR3 amino acids: CASSHPDGREETQYF. The CDR3, as DNA: TGCGCCAGCAGCCATCCCGATGGGAGGGAGGAAACGCAGTATTTT.

The chain employs TRBV7-2 and TRBJ2-7; 10 bases agree with TRBD2. V lost 1 base and J lost 7; bases outside the gene matches: 7. This CDR3 is 15 amino acids long. Per the germline V gene, CDR1 is SGHTA and CDR2 is FQGNSA. The CDR3 here is CASSLDPSGSGEQYF. The CDR3 nucleotides read TGTGCCAGCAGCTTAGATCCTAGCGGGAGCGGTGAGCAGTACTTC.

The V and J genes are TRBV6-6 and TRBJ1-1, with D perhaps matching TRBD1 (5 bases). CDR3 length: 13 amino acids. V lost 7 bases, J lost 1 base, and 10 bases lay in between. Looked up from germline, CDR1 is MNHNY and CDR2 is SVGAGI (reference sequence). The CDR3 reads CASISDRNTEAFF. CDR3 DNA: TGTGCCAGCATTTCCGACAGGAACACTGAAGCTTTCTTT.

The chain joins TRBV30 to TRBJ2-6, with a possible D match to TRBD1 (5 bases). CDR3 length: 14 amino acids. V was shortened by 6 bases and J by 0 bases, with 9 bases between the two germline ends. Germline V gene sequence: CDR1 GTSNPN, CDR2 SVGIG (reference sequence). The CDR3 loop is CACTGASGANVLTF. The CDR3 nucleotides read TGTGCCTGCACAGGCGCCTCTGGGGCCAACGTCCTGACTTTC.

The chain employs TRBV15 and TRBJ2-3; the match to TRBD2 covers 8 bases. Germline V gene sequence: CDR1 LNHNV, CDR2 YYDKDF (reference sequence). V was pared by 3 bases and J by 0 bases, with 5 bases of the junction left unmatched. This CDR3 is 16 amino acids long. CDR3 DNA: TGTGCCACCAGCAGGAAGCGGGGGAGCAGCACAGATACGCAGTATTTT. Encoded protein: CATSRKRGSSTDTQYF.

The V and J genes are TRBV19 and TRBJ2-5; D might be TRBD2 (5 bases). V was shortened by 3 bases and J by 5 bases, with 10 bases between the two germline ends. CDR1 LNHDA and CDR2 SQIVND come from the germline V gene (reference sequence). This CDR3 contains 13 residues. This CDR3 is CASSIGRGETQYF. CDR3 nucleotide sequence: TGTGCCAGTAGTATTGGCCGCGGGGAGACCCAGTACTTC.

The rearrangement links TRBV7-2 to TRBJ2-5, with a possible D match to TRBD2 (7 bases). TRBJ2-7 explains the end of the DNA better; the J call may be wrong. The CDR3 length is 15 residues. Germline values: CDR1 SGHTA, CDR2 FQGNSA. The CDR3 spells CASSPGGGTSYEQYF. Written as DNA, the CDR3 is TGTGCCAGCAGCCCTGGCGGGGGCACTTCCTACGAGCAGTACTTC.

The sample holds many counts of this clone. The chain is built from TRBV19 and TRBJ1-4; D unclear. Germline CDR1 reads LNHDA; CDR2 reads SQIVND (reference sequence). V was cut by 5 bases and J by 11 bases, with 15 bases left in between. The CDR3 consists of 13 residues. The CDR3 loop reads CASSLEDLGKLFF. The CDR3 coding sequence is TGTGCCAGTAGTCTGGAGGATCTCGGCAAACTGTTTTTT.

As regards this clone: The same CDR3 is also encoded by other DNA sequences in this sample. J is TRBJ2-7 and V is TRBV7-2, with D possibly TRBD2 on 5 matching bases. This CDR3 is 14 amino acids long. The germline V gene encodes CDR1 SGHTA and CDR2 FQGNSA. Trimming stripped 5 bases from V and 4 bases from J, with 15 bases between. CDR3 DNA: TGTGCCAGCAGCCAACCCCGCGGGCCGTACGAGCAGTACTTC. As protein: CASSQPRGPYEQYF.

The chain couples TRBV2 to TRBJ1-4; no clear D gene. The CDR3 runs 11 residues. CDR1 and CDR2 from the germline V gene are SNHLY and FYNNEI. V shed 3 bases and J shed 13 bases, with 9 bases lying between them. DNA for the CDR3: TGTGCCAGCAGTGATGGCGGTATACTGTTTTTT. The encoded protein is CASSDGGILFF.

This clone was counted many times. This chain joins TRBV7-2 and TRBJ1-4; 7 bases agree with TRBD1. The CDR3 spans 14 residues. The ends lost 5 bases at V and 8 bases at J; junction bases unmatched: 8. Germline CDR1 is SGHTA and CDR2 is FQGNSA. The CDR3 sequence is CASSKTGIDEKLFF. DNA of the CDR3: TGTGCCAGCAGCAAGACAGGGATAGACGAAAAACTGTTTTTT.

The rearrangement links TRBV28 to TRBJ1-5; D may be TRBD1 (5 bases). The CDR3 length is 15 residues. Germline CDR1 MDHEN, CDR2 SYDVKM. Trimming removed 0 bases from V and 7 bases from J, with 13 bases in between. This chain's CDR3 is CASSLWTEGLQPQHF. As DNA, the CDR3 is TGTGCCAGCAGTTTATGGACGGAGGGGCTACAGCCCCAGCATTTT.

V usage is TRBV6-6 and J usage is TRBJ2-1, with D perhaps TRBD1 (7 bases). V lost 2 bases to trimming and J lost 5 bases, with 16 bases between them. Germline V CDR1 and CDR2: MNHNY, SVGAGI (reference sequence). The CDR3 is 16 amino acids. CDR3 amino acids: CASSYLVGRGDNEQFF. CDR3 DNA sequence: TGTGCCAGCAGTTACCTAGTGGGCAGGGGGGACAATGAGCAGTTCTTC.